This is a list of T cell receptor beta chains from one sample in a study of cytomegalovirus exposure and HLA in healthy donors. Only in-frame clones appear in the TCRdb table, and some are missing; sequencing was by immunoSEQ multiplex PCR. The table records some 140,000 clones, 70% to 80% of them present only once. The sample was PBMCs. The source of these receptors is a woman between 45 and 65 years old in good health and CMV-seropositive. CDR3s include the opening cysteine and the closing phenylalanine or tryptophan. Fields, in order: clone size, D gene, J gene, V gene, CDR3 DNA, CDR3 protein. A D gene is named only where the DNA matches it firmly. A clone size is listed for some rows: how often the clone was seen (once, few, many), or a class if it is expanded.

NA | NA | TRBJ1-2 | TRBV5-4 | TGTGCCAGCAGACCCCCAGGGGTTACTAACTATGGCTACACCTTC | CASRPPGVTNYGYTF
NA | NA | TRBJ1-1 | TRBV5-4 | TGCGCCAGCAGCCAAGGGGACGGGAGAAGCACTGAAGCTTTCTTT | CASSQGDGRSTEAFF
few | TRBD2 | TRBJ2-3 | TRBV7-2 | TGTGCCAGCAGCTCTCGGACTAGCGGGGGGCGCACAGATACGCAGTATTTT | CASSSRTSGGRTDTQYF
NA | TRBD1 | TRBJ1-6 | TRBV6-5 | TGTGCCAGCCGCCAGGGGGCTGGGGATTCACCCCTCCACTTT | CASRQGAGDSPLHF
NA | NA | TRBJ2-5 | TRBV7-3 | TGTGCCAGCAGCTTAAGTTCGAGGGTCCAAGAGACCCAGTACTTC | CASSLSSRVQETQYF
once | NA | TRBJ1-1 | TRBV18 | TGTGCCAGCTCACCACGAATCGGGGGCACTGAAGCTTTCTTT | CASSPRIGGTEAFF
NA | TRBD1 | TRBJ2-7 | TRBV6-5 | TGTGCCAGCAGTTACTCGACCCCCACAGGGGGCGAGCAGTACTTC | CASSYSTPTGGEQYF
few | TRBD1 | TRBJ1-5 | TRBV19 | TGTGCCAGTAGAGGGACAGCCCATAGCAATCAGCCCCAGCATTTT | CASRGTAHSNQPQHF
NA | TRBD1 | TRBJ2-2 | TRBV15 | TGTGCCACCAGCCCCCGGACAGGGAGGAACACCGGGGAGCTGTTTTTT | CATSPRTGRNTGELFF
NA | NA | TRBJ2-5 | TRBV27 | TGTGCCAGCAGTACAAGGACACCCCAAGAGACCCAGTACTTC | CASSTRTPQETQYF
few | TRBD2 | TRBJ2-2 | TRBV9 | TGTGCCAGCAGCGCCGGGACTAGCGCTTCCGGGGAGCTGTTTTTT | CASSAGTSASGELFF
NA | TRBD1 | TRBJ1-2 | TRBV7-9 | TGTGCCAGCAGCCCAGGACAGGACTATGGCTACACCTTC | CASSPGQDYGYTF
NA | TRBD2 | TRBJ2-1 | TRBV5-1 | TGCGCCAGCAGCCGCCGGCTAGCGGGGGGCCTAAACTCCTACAATGAGCAGTTCTTC | CASSRRLAGGLNSYNEQFF
NA | NA | TRBJ1-1 | TRBV30 | TGTGCTTTTACTGAGAACACTGAAGCTTTCTTT | CAFTENTEAFF
NA | NA | TRBJ2-7 | TRBV9 | TGTGCCAGCAGCGTAGAGTTAGAGGGCGGCGAGCAGTACTTC | CASSVELEGGEQYF
NA | NA | TRBJ1-3 | TRBV29-1 | TGCAGCGTCGGTATTGGGAGCTCTGGAAACACCATATATTTT | CSVGIGSSGNTIYF
NA | TRBD1 | TRBJ1-1 | TRBV28 | TGTGCCAGCACCTTTGAGGGGGTCCGGGGGACAGGGAACACTGAAGCTTTCTTT | CASTFEGVRGTGNTEAFF
once | NA | TRBJ1-6 | TRBV28 | TGTGCCAGCAGTCCCTACAGGGATAATTCACCCCTCCACTTT | CASSPYRDNSPLHF
NA | TRBD2 | TRBJ2-1 | TRBV5-6 | TGTGCCAGCAGGGACGGACTAGCGGGGGTATATGAGCAGTTCTTC | CASRDGLAGVYEQFF
NA | TRBD1 | TRBJ2-5 | TRBV7-2 | TGTGCCAGCAGCTTAAGGACAGGGGAGACCCAGTACTTC | CASSLRTGETQYF
NA | TRBD1 | TRBJ2-7 | TRBV5-1 | TGCGCCAGCAGCTCGCCAACGGGACAGGGGAGCGAGCAGTACTTC | CASSSPTGQGSEQYF
NA | TRBD1 | TRBJ2-1 | TRBV11-3 | TGTGCCAGCAGCTCGACAGGGAACACCTACAATGAGCAGTTCTTC | CASSSTGNTYNEQFF
NA | NA | TRBJ2-7 | TRBV6-6 | TGTGCCAGCAGTTCCACCGGGACCTACGAGCAGTACTTC | CASSSTGTYEQYF
NA | NA | TRBJ1-6 | TRBV5-4 | TGTGCCAGCAGCGACGGACTGAATTCACCCCTCCACTTT | CASSDGLNSPLHF
NA | TRBD1 | TRBJ2-1 | TRBV4-3 | TGCGCCAGCAGCCCCGGGACAGGGGTAAGGGAGCAGTTCTTC | CASSPGTGVREQFF
once | NA | TRBJ1-1 | TRBV5-4 | TGTGCCAGCAGCCGGACAAACACTGAAGCTTTCTTT | CASSRTNTEAFF
NA | TRBD1 | TRBJ1-1 | TRBV18 | TGTGCCAGCTCTCAAGGGACCGGGACAGGGGGCTTCACTGAAGCTTTCTTT | CASSQGTGTGGFTEAFF
NA | NA | TRBJ2-7 | TRBV7-8 | TGTGCCAGCAGCCAGACACAGAGCTCCTACGAGCAGTACTTC | CASSQTQSSYEQYF
NA | TRBD1 | TRBJ1-2 | TRBV18 | TGTGCCAGCTCACCCTCGTCAGGGGGCCCAAGCTCCTATGGCTACACCTTC | CASSPSSGGPSSYGYTF
once | TRBD2 | TRBJ2-1 | TRBV10-3 | TGTGCCATCAGTTTCAGCGGGGGGGTGAATGAGCAGTTCTTC | CAISFSGGVNEQFF
few | NA | TRBJ2-6 | TRBV13 | TGTGCCAGCAGCCCTAGTCCCCAGGGCCCCTCTGGGGCCAACGTCCTGACTTTC | CASSPSPQGPSGANVLTF
NA | TRBD2 | TRBJ2-1 | TRBV7-2 | TGTGCCAGCCAATTCGATTGGGCGGGGGGCAATTATGAGCAGTTCTTC | CASQFDWAGGNYEQFF
once | TRBD1 | TRBJ2-3 | TRBV5-1 | TGCGCCAGCAGCGAGGGACAGGTCACAGATACGCAGTATTTT | CASSEGQVTDTQYF
NA | NA | TRBJ2-3 | TRBV9 | TGTGCCAGCAGCCTACCTAGCACAGATACGCAGTATTTT | CASSLPSTDTQYF
NA | TRBD1 | TRBJ2-1 | TRBV5-6 | TGTGCCAGCAGCGCCGGACAGGGTTTCTACAATGAGCAGTTCTTC | CASSAGQGFYNEQFF
NA | TRBD2 | TRBJ2-2 | TRBV5-4 | TGTGCCAGCAGCTCCGTCGCGGGGGGGACCGGGGAGCTGTTTTTT | CASSSVAGGTGELFF
NA | NA | TRBJ1-1 | TRBV6-1 | TGTGCCAGCAGTGAAGCGCCCTCGGGAACTGAAGCTTTCTTT | CASSEAPSGTEAFF
NA | NA | TRBJ1-5 | TRBV7-2 | TGTGCCAGCAGCTTAGCGGGGGGGCCCTCTCAGCCCCAGCATTTT | CASSLAGGPSQPQHF
NA | NA | TRBJ1-4 | TRBV9 | TGTGCCAGCAGCGTTACGGGGGGTGGGATTAATGAAAAACTGTTTTTT | CASSVTGGGINEKLFF
NA | TRBD2 | TRBJ2-7 | TRBV5-4 | TGTGCCAGCAGCTTGGAACTAGCGGGGTCCTACGAGCAGTACTTC | CASSLELAGSYEQYF
NA | TRBD1 | TRBJ1-6 | TRBV6-1 | TGTGCCAGCAGTGAAGACAGGGGTGACGATTCACCCCTCCACTTT | CASSEDRGDDSPLHF
NA | NA | TRBJ1-2 | TRBV28 | TGTGCCAGCAGCCAACGGTATTACAGGGATCAATCTAACTATGGCTACACCTTC | CASSQRYYRDQSNYGYTF
NA | TRBD1 | TRBJ1-1 | TRBV29-1 | TGCAGCGTTGATACGCAGGGGGCAGGCACTGAAGCTTTCTTT | CSVDTQGAGTEAFF
once | NA | TRBJ1-3 | TRBV7-4 | TGTGCCAGCAGCTTAGGGGGCAGGGACACCATATATTTT | CASSLGGRDTIYF
NA | TRBD1 | TRBJ1-5 | TRBV9 | TGTGCCAGCAGCGTAGGCTGGGGACAGGCGGGTCAGCCCCAGCATTTT | CASSVGWGQAGQPQHF
NA | TRBD1 | TRBJ1-4 | TRBV9 | TGTGCCAGCAGCCTACAGGGGGGTAATGAAAAACTGTTTTTT | CASSLQGGNEKLFF
few | NA | TRBJ2-5 | TRBV7-6 | TGTGCCAGCAGCCGATGGACTCAAGAGACCCAGTACTTC | CASSRWTQETQYF
NA | TRBD1 | TRBJ1-3 | TRBV7-9 | TGTGCCAGCGTCGGGGACAGGATATATTTT | CASVGDRIYF
NA | TRBD2 | TRBJ2-3 | TRBV7-2 | TGTGCCAGCAGCTTTGGAAAGCGGGGGGGGACAGATACGCAGTATTTT | CASSFGKRGGTDTQYF
few | NA | TRBJ1-4 | TRBV4-1 | TGCGCCAGCCTTCTCAGTCCGGGAGGGGAAAAACTGTTTTTT | CASLLSPGGEKLFF
NA | NA | TRBJ1-3 | TRBV15 | TGTGCCACCAGCAGACCCGGTGGGGGGACTGGAAACACCATATATTTT | CATSRPGGGTGNTIYF
NA | TRBD1 | TRBJ1-1 | TRBV27 | TGTGCCAGCAGTCTTCAGGGGGATCATACTGAAGCTTTCTTT | CASSLQGDHTEAFF
NA | NA | TRBJ2-7 | TRBV2 | TGTGCCAGCAGTGTTAAACAGGGGGGGGCCTACGAGCAGTACTTC | CASSVKQGGAYEQYF
NA | TRBD2 | TRBJ2-7 | TRBV29-1 | TGCAGCGTTGAAGGGTTAACGAGCGGGGGGGCCAACTTGATCGGCGAGCAGTACTTC | CSVEGLTSGGANLIGEQYF
NA | NA | TRBJ1-6 | TRBV30 | TGTGCCTGGAGCTCCCCCCGGTCACCCCTCCACTTT | CAWSSPRSPLHF
NA | TRBD2 | TRBJ2-5 | TRBV28 | TGTGCCAGCAGTATCAGACTAGCGGGGGGCCTTAAACAGTACTTC | CASSIRLAGGLKQYF
few | NA | TRBJ2-7 | TRBV21-1 | TGTGCCAGCAGCAAAGCGGGGGACAGACCCTACGAGCAGTACTTC | CASSKAGDRPYEQYF
few | NA | TRBJ1-1 | TRBV19 | TGTGCCAGTAGTATTCGGGAGGGGGGTACTGAAGCTTTCTTT | CASSIREGGTEAFF
NA | TRBD1 | TRBJ2-7 | TRBV7-2 | TGTGCCAGCAGCCGCTGGACAGGGGGATACGAGCAGTACTTC | CASSRWTGGYEQYF
few | NA | TRBJ2-5 | TRBV10-3 | TGTGCCATCAGTGAGTCGCGGGGAGGACCGCCGGGGGAGACCCAGTACTTC | CAISESRGGPPGETQYF